A single sample is the source of the 10 T cell receptor beta chains below, sequenced in a study of shared clonotypes between healthy human individuals. The naive CD8 fraction comprised CD45RO-negative cells positively selected for CCR7 and excluded terminally differentiated effector memory CD45RA+ cells. Sequencing was performed with immunoSEQ multiplex PCR; in TCRdb, only in-frame clones are kept and a portion is missing. The sample consists of around 2,000,000 clones, 93% of them appearing once. The sample taken for sequencing was naive CD8+ T cells from PBMCs. All receptors come from a young man in good health. Some clones in this sample may be carry-over from other donors' samples.

This clone appeared a single time. In the same sample, other DNA sequences code for this CDR3. The genes are TRBV27 and TRBJ2-3; D not resolved. Germline V gene lookup returns CDR1 MNHEY and CDR2 SMNVEV (reference sequence). The germline V and J ends were trimmed by 1 base and 4 bases, with 6 bases remaining between them. This CDR3 comprises 13 residues. The CDR3 nucleotides are TGTGCCAGCAGTTTATTTTCCGCAGATACGCAGTATTTT. Residues: CASSLFSADTQYF.

DNA for the CDR3: TGTGCCAGCAGTTCGATAGCGGGAGGGCCGATAGATACGCAGTATTTT. Translation gives CASSSIAGGPIDTQYF. The genes are TRBV27 and TRBJ2-3, with 11 nucleotides matching TRBD2. Germline values: CDR1 MNHEY, CDR2 SMNVEV (reference sequence). The CDR3 has 16 residues. Trimming cost V 4 bases and J 5 bases; bases outside gene matches: 8.

The chain carries TRBV6-6 and TRBJ2-2; D might be TRBD1 or TRBD2, each matching 5 bases. CDR1 is MNHNY, CDR2 SVGAGI, per germline (reference sequence). The CDR3 contains 16 residues. V was trimmed by 4 bases and J by 4 bases, leaving 16 bases between them. Here the CDR3 reads CASSSGSGRPTGELFF. CDR3 coding DNA: TGTGCCAGCAGTTCCGGATCGGGGCGACCCACCGGGGAGCTGTTTTTT.

V usage is TRBV13 and J usage is TRBJ2-1; unclear D gene. Trimming took off 5 bases at V and 8 bases at J, with 10 bases between the two ends. Germline V CDR1 and CDR2: PRHDT, FYEKMQ (reference sequence). This CDR3 is 12 amino acids long. Here the CDR3 reads CASSPRSHEQFF. In nucleotides, the CDR3 is TGTGCCAGCAGCCCCAGGTCCCATGAGCAGTTCTTC.

As concerns this clone: Other DNA variants within this sample encode the same CDR3. The rearrangement links TRBV2 to TRBJ2-7; D gene ambiguous. CDR3 length: 12 amino acids. Trimming pared 4 bases from V and 2 bases from J, leaving 6 bases between. CDR1 is SNHLY and CDR2 is FYNNEI in the germline V gene. The CDR3 coding sequence is TGTGCCAGCAGTGGGCTAGCCTACGAGCAGTACTTC. Its translation is CASSGLAYEQYF.

J is TRBJ2-1 and V is TRBV7-2; weak D call: TRBD2 (5 bases). V lost 5 bases and J 6 bases, leaving 11 bases between the germline ends. Germline CDR1 reads SGHTA; CDR2 reads FQGNSA. The CDR3 contains 13 residues. In nucleotides, the CDR3 is TGTGCCAGCAGCGTTACTAGAGCCAATGAGCAGTTCTTC. It specifies CASSVTRANEQFF. Complete variable domain (other parts from reference TRBV7-2 and TRBJ2-1): GAGVSQSPSNKVTEKGKDVELRCDPISGHTALYWYRQSLGQGLEFLIYFQGNSAPDKSGLPSDRFSAERTGGSVSTLTIQRTQQEDSAVYLCASSVTRANEQFFGPGTRLTVL.

This clone has more than one count but fewer than ten. This rearrangement joins TRBV5-6 to TRBJ1-5; D is ambiguous. The CDR3 loop spans 14 amino acids. With 2 bases removed from V and 3 bases from J, the gap between germline ends came to 9 bases. In germline, CDR1 is SGHDT, CDR2 YYEEEE. The CDR3 protein is CASSLGRYNQPQHF. In nucleotides, the CDR3 is TGTGCCAGCAGCTTAGGACGGTACAATCAGCCCCAGCATTTT.

Only one count was recorded for this clone. V usage is TRBV19 and J usage is TRBJ1-2; D gene uncertain. Germline V gene sequence: CDR1 LNHDA, CDR2 SQIVND (reference sequence). The CDR3 sequence is 14 residues long. V was cut by 3 bases and J by 4 bases, with 12 bases left in between. CDR3 sequence reads: CASSIPRSSYGYTF. DNA of the CDR3: TGTGCCAGTAGTATTCCCCGTTCAAGCTATGGCTACACCTTC. The variable domain in full, with the rest retrieved from reference TRBV19 and TRBJ1-2, is DGGITQSPKYLFRKEGQNVTLSCEQNLNHDAMYWYRQDPGQGLRLIYYSQIVNDFQKGDIAEGYSVSREKKESFPLTVTSAQKNPTAFYLCASSIPRSSYGYTFGSGTRLTVV.

This clone was seen a handful of times. The chain recombines TRBV2 with TRBJ1-2, with no clear D. From germline, CDR1 is SNHLY and CDR2 FYNNEI. V dropped 6 bases and J dropped 2 bases, with 7 bases sitting between them. The CDR3 is made up of 12 amino acids. In DNA, the CDR3 is TGTGCCAGCAGGGCAGGAAACTATGGCTACACCTTC. Translation: CASRAGNYGYTF.

Written as DNA, the CDR3 is TGTGCCAGCAGCCCCCGGGTCACAGATACGCAGTATTTT. Its protein is CASSPRVTDTQYF. The rearrangement uses TRBV9 and TRBJ2-3; D uncertain. V lost 4 bases, J lost 2 bases, and 8 bases lay in between. CDR1 and CDR2 (germline): SGDLS, YYNGEE. The CDR3 length is 13 residues.